This record covers a single TCR beta chain. Its antigen is still unknown. No much larger clone is present one base from it, and per-base qualities are unavailable. TCRbeta CDR3 regions were amplified from genomic DNA by means of the immunoSEQ Assay, a bias-controlled multiplex PCR. For the original study's pipeline: Within the assay, amplification of reference gene primers was used to estimate how many nucleated cells each sample contained. To quantify the absolute abundance of each unique TCRbeta CDR3 rearrangement, sequence reads were collapsed and filtered. For each sample, productive Simpson clonality was calculated as the square root of Simpson's diversity index across productive rearrangements. TCRdb took this table from immuneACCESS and kept in-frame rearrangements with V and J called. Such tables lack part of the clones; where checked against another copy, unresolved V genes explain under half of the gap, and the rest is unexplained. D and trimming come from the DNA, and the V and J calls and clone size come from that table. The sample profile shows 300,000 to 400,000 clones; more than 70% of them were found once. The ten top clones hold 3% of the sample.

The entry originates in a study of blood T cell repertoires in COVID-19 (dated by TCRdb to about 2020). About the full investigation: Samples covering the acute and convalescent phases of COVID-19 were provided by collaborators in the United States, Italy and Spain. HLA class I and class II types, where available, came from metadata supplied by the sample provider rather than from assay-based typing. The sample metadata nearly always contained a de-identified subject ID, COVID-19 status, age in years and sex. Subjects who had been exposed to COVID-19, were actively infected with it, or had recovered from it provided the deeply sampled blood TCRbeta repertoires that made up the dataset. A freely available public database, intended as a resource for researchers studying the immune response to SARS-CoV-2, is where the repertoires were released. The prospective study material was composed of cDNA or gDNA derived from T cells, B-cell-depleted T cells, or PBMCs. The samples were drawn from the first 160 participants of the ongoing ImmuneRACE study and from over a thousand subjects provided by 6 global collaborators.

Collaborating institutions collected whole blood in K2EDTA tubes following their own protocols. Collaborator samples were shipped for TCRbeta analysis as frozen whole blood, isolated PBMCs, or DNA extracted from either sample type. General findings and caveats noted by the study authors: How much clinical and demographic metadata was included differed by source and by participant, and the metadata was provided uncurated.

The source is a man aged 25 to 40 with active or convalescent COVID-19. The sample taken for sequencing was peripheral blood.

The DNA sequence is given as TGCGCCAGCAGCCAAGTCTCTTCACAGGGTAATGAAAAACTGTTTTTT. Its translation is CASSQVSSQGNEKLFF. The V and J segments used are TRBV4-3 and TRBJ1-4, and possibly TRBD1, on 6 matching bases. CDR3 length: 16 amino acids, cysteine to phenylalanine. Here the CDR3 DNA is all that survives: 48 bases in frame from base 1. V and J lose 1 base and 4 bases, and a span of 13 bases separates them. The germline V gene encodes CDR1 LGHNA and CDR2 YSLEER.